Listed here are 21 T cell receptor beta chains from one sample, sequenced in a study of blood T cell repertoires in COVID-19. This table comes from immunoSEQ multiplex PCR, and its TCRdb copy is limited to in-frame clones, with some not included. This table has 200,000 to 250,000 clones, just under 85% appearing once. Source material: PBMCs or T cells enriched from blood (not recorded which). Receptors originate from a woman aged 40 to 50 with acute COVID-19.

V usage is TRBV15 and J usage is TRBJ1-4; D might be TRBD1 (5 bases). The CDR3 is 16 residues long. The germline gives CDR1 LNHNV, CDR2 YYDKDF (reference sequence). Trimming stripped 0 bases from V and 4 bases from J, with 12 bases between. CDR3 nucleotides: TGTGCCACCAGCAGAGATGGTAGACAGATTAATGAAAAACTGTTTTTT. Translated: CATSRDGRQINEKLFF.

The V and J genes are TRBV14 and TRBJ2-1, with a weak D call TRBD1 (7 bases). Germline V lookup: CDR1 SGHDN, CDR2 FVKESK. CDR3 length equals 15 residues. The V end was cut by 2 bases, the J end by 8 bases, with 16 bases between. In nucleotides, the CDR3 is TGTGCCAGCAGCCAAAGTACAGGGGACTGGGATGAGCAGTTCTTC. Protein sequence: CASSQSTGDWDEQFF. Drawing the rest from reference TRBV14 and TRBJ2-1, the complete variable domain is EAGVTQFPSHSVIEKGQTVTLRCDPISGHDNLYWYRRVMGKEIKFLLHFVKESKQDESGMPNNRFLAERTGGTYSTLKVQPAELEDSGVYFCASSQSTGDWDEQFFGPGTRLTVL.

At least ten counts were recorded for this clone. Other DNA sequences in the same sample also yield this CDR3. This sequence joins TRBV6-5 and TRBJ2-3; 7 bases line up with TRBD2. The germline V gene encodes CDR1 MNHEY and CDR2 SVGAGI. This CDR3 has 13 amino acids. With V trimmed by 6 bases and J by 1 base, 1 base remained unmatched. CDR3 loop: CASRRGGTDTQYF. The CDR3 nucleotides are TGTGCCAGCAGACGGGGGGGCACAGATACGCAGTATTTT.

The chain recombines TRBV5-1 with TRBJ2-2, with TRBD1 identical over 9 bases. The CDR3 runs 16 residues. Germline V gives CDR1 SGHRS, CDR2 YFSETQ. With 3 bases clipped from V and 4 bases from J, the junction kept 7 bases outside the gene matches. The CDR3 is CASSYLQGAGTGELFF. CDR3 DNA sequence: TGCGCCAGCAGCTACCTACAGGGGGCGGGCACCGGGGAGCTGTTTTTT.

The V gene is TRBV30, the J gene TRBJ1-3; D is unclear. CDR3 length: 15 amino acids. Trimming removed 3 bases from V and 0 bases from J, with 12 bases in between. CDR1 and CDR2 from the germline V gene are GTSNPN and SVGIG (reference sequence). The CDR3 loop reads CAWRESAFSGNTIYF. DNA for the CDR3: TGTGCCTGGAGGGAGAGTGCCTTCTCTGGAAACACCATATATTTT.

The chain links TRBV5-4 to TRBJ2-5; no clear D. V lost 0 bases to trimming and J lost 3 bases, with 9 bases between them. The CDR3 is 14 amino acids. From germline, CDR1 is SGHNT and CDR2 YYREEE (reference sequence). DNA of the CDR3: TGTGCCAGCAGCTTGGGGGCGTACAAAGAGACCCAGTACTTC. Its protein product is CASSLGAYKETQYF. The full variable domain, rest sourced from reference TRBV5-4 and TRBJ2-5, is ETGVTQSPTHLIKTRGQQVTLRCSSQSGHNTVSWYQQALGQGPQFIFQYYREEENGRGNFPPRFSGLQFPNYSSELNVNALELDDSALYLCASSLGAYKETQYFGPGTRLLVL.

V gene TRBV2 combines with J gene TRBJ2-7; 13 positions agree with TRBD2. Germline V CDR1 and CDR2: SNHLY, FYNNEI. The length of the CDR3 is 15 residues. V dropped 1 base and J dropped 4; count of bases not matched to a gene: 1. The CDR3 DNA sequence: TGTGCCAGCAGTGAAGGGACTAGCGGGAGTTACGAGCAGTACTTC. Its translation: CASSEGTSGSYEQYF.

Here the CDR3 reads CASSELVLSFF. Here the CDR3 DNA reads TGTGCCAGCAGTGAATTGGTCCTATCCTTTTTT. The chain has TRBV6-1 and TRBJ1-4; D not certain. This CDR3 is 11 amino acids long. V shed 2 bases and J shed 17 bases, with 12 bases lying between them. Germline V lookup: CDR1 MNHNS, CDR2 SASEGT.

CDR3 bases: TGTGCCAGTAACCGCGGGACAGGGGGGACTAATCAGCCCCAGCATTTT. Translating it yields CASNRGTGGTNQPQHF. This chain joins TRBV19 and TRBJ1-5, with 11 bases aligning to TRBD1. V was clipped by 7 bases and J by 4 bases; unmatched bases: 9. This CDR3 comprises 16 residues. In germline, CDR1 is LNHDA, CDR2 SQIVND (reference sequence).

The chain employs TRBV5-1 and TRBJ2-1, with 10 bases that match TRBD1. J lost 4 bases, V lost 4 bases, and 14 bases had no gene match. This CDR3 spans 18 amino acids. The germline V gene has CDR1 SGHRS and CDR2 YFSETQ. The CDR3 DNA sequence: TGCGCCAGCAGCCCGTCGCCTTCCGGGACAGGGGTTTACAATGAGCAGTTCTTC. Translation gives CASSPSPSGTGVYNEQFF. Using reference TRBV5-1 and TRBJ2-1 for the parts outside the CDR3, the full variable domain is KAGVTQTPRYLIKTRGQQVTLSCSPISGHRSVSWYQQTPGQGLQFLFEYFSETQRNKGNFPGRFSGRQFSNSRSEMNVSTLELGDSALYLCASSPSPSGTGVYNEQFFGPGTRLTVL.

This clone was seen a single time. The chain joins TRBV5-8 to TRBJ1-1, with 9 bases lining up with TRBD1. V dropped 0 bases and J dropped 4; count of bases not matched to a gene: 7. CDR1 and CDR2 from the germline V gene are SGHTS and YDEGEE. The CDR3 is 16 residues long. The DNA for the CDR3 is TGTGCCAGCAGCTTGGGGGCCGGGACAGGGAGCACTGAAGCTTTCTTT. Translation: CASSLGAGTGSTEAFF.

The CDR3 here is CASSFSAGLEQYF. The CDR3 DNA reads TGTGCCAGCAGCTTCTCGGCAGGGCTCGAGCAGTACTTC. V and J are TRBV7-2 and TRBJ2-7, with D tentatively TRBD1 (5 bases). This CDR3 has 13 amino acids. V was cut by 3 bases and J by 6 bases, with 12 bases left in between. Germline V gene sequence: CDR1 SGHTA, CDR2 FQGNSA. The variable domain in full, with the rest retrieved from reference TRBV7-2 and TRBJ2-7, is GAGVSQSPSNKVTEKGKDVELRCDPISGHTALYWYRQSLGQGLEFLIYFQGNSAPDKSGLPSDRFSAERTGGSVSTLTIQRTQQEDSAVYLCASSFSAGLEQYFGPGTRLTVT.

This chain links TRBV5-1 with TRBJ1-4, with 8 bases fitting TRBD1. V shed 0 bases, J shed 11 bases, and the junction held 6 bases outside the gene matches. The V gene's germline CDR1 is SGHRS and CDR2 YFSETQ. The CDR3 contains 14 residues. Here the CDR3 reads CASSLGGTGAKLFF. Here the CDR3 DNA reads TGCGCCAGCAGCTTGGGGGGGACAGGCGCCAAACTGTTTTTT.

This chain links TRBV24-1 with TRBJ2-1, with 12 bases fitting TRBD1. Germline CDR1 is KGHDR and CDR2 is SFDVKD. Trimming cost V 7 bases and J 8 bases; bases outside gene matches: 5. The CDR3 is 14 amino acids. The CDR3 is CATSRDRGRDEQFF. The CDR3 coding sequence is TGTGCCACCAGCCGGGACAGGGGGCGAGATGAGCAGTTCTTC.

This chain connects TRBV5-1 to TRBJ2-7; D remains unclear. The germline V gene has CDR1 SGHRS and CDR2 YFSETQ. This CDR3 spans 14 amino acids. V shed 0 bases and J shed 3 bases, with 10 bases lying between them. CDR3 coding DNA: TGCGCCAGCAGCTTGGGGTTCAGAAGCTACGAGCAGTACTTC. Translating it yields CASSLGFRSYEQYF.

This clone was counted a few times. This sequence joins TRBV19 and TRBJ2-2; 11 bases are a match to TRBD1. The germline V gene has CDR1 LNHDA and CDR2 SQIVND (reference sequence). The V gene end was trimmed by 8 bases and the J gene end by 6 bases; junction bases not matched to a gene: 5. CDR3 length: 14 amino acids. The CDR3, as DNA: TGTGCCAGTCGGGACAGGGGGACCCCCGGGGAGCTGTTTTTT. Residues: CASRDRGTPGELFF.

This chain uses TRBV6-5 with TRBJ2-7; D might be TRBD1 (6 bases). CDR1 is MNHEY, CDR2 SVGAGI, per germline. This CDR3 contains 12 residues. V gave up 10 bases and J gave up 2 bases, with 12 bases separating them. The CDR3 loop reads CATTRGAYEQYF. The CDR3 nucleotides are TGTGCCACCACCAGGGGAGCCTACGAGCAGTACTTC.

This chain uses TRBV6-1 with TRBJ1-5, with 7 bases aligning to TRBD1. The CDR3 runs 14 residues. Germline V gene sequence: CDR1 MNHNS, CDR2 SASEGT. The J segment lost 4 bases and the V segment lost 1 base, leaving 1 base of the junction unmatched. In nucleotides, the CDR3 is TGTGCCAGCAGTGAAGTGGGACAGAATCAGCCCCAGCATTTT. Translating it yields CASSEVGQNQPQHF.

This chain uses TRBV2 with TRBJ2-1; 10 bases are shared with TRBD2. Germline assignment: CDR1 SNHLY and CDR2 FYNNEI. This CDR3 is built from 14 residues. Losses at the gene ends were 5 bases for V and 8 bases for J; bases not matched to a gene: 6. The CDR3 nucleotides read TGTGCCAGCAGTTTGGGACTAGCGTCGGATGAGCAGTTCTTC. It specifies CASSLGLASDEQFF. Full variable domain (missing parts from reference TRBV2 and TRBJ2-1): EPEVTQTPSHQVTQMGQEVILRCVPISNHLYFYWYRQILGQKVEFLVSFYNNEISEKSEIFDDQFSVERPDGSNFTLKIRSTKLEDSAMYFCASSLGLASDEQFFGPGTRLTVL.

This clone was detected a few times. V is TRBV24-1 and J is TRBJ2-7; a weak D match, TRBD2 (6 bases). The V end was cut by 4 bases, the J end by 2 bases, with 11 bases between. The germline V gene has CDR1 KGHDR and CDR2 SFDVKD. This CDR3 comprises 14 residues. The CDR3 DNA follows: TGTGCCACCAGTGACGCGGGAAGACCCTACGAGCAGTACTTC. Translated: CATSDAGRPYEQYF.

This rearrangement joins TRBV6-2 or TRBV6-3 to TRBJ1-3, with no clear D. Looked up from germline, CDR1 is MNHEY and CDR2 is SVGEGT. This CDR3 is 13 amino acids long. Trimming stripped 0 bases from V and 4 bases from J, with 4 bases between. CDR3 in DNA: TGTGCCAGCAGTTACTCAGCGGGAAACACCATATATTTT. Residues: CASSYSAGNTIYF.